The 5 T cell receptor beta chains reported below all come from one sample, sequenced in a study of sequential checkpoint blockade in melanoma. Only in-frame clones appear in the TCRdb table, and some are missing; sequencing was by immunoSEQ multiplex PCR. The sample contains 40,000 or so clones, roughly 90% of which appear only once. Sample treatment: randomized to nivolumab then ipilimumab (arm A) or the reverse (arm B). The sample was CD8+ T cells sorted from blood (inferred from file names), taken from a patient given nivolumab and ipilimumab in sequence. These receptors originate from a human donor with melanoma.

The CDR3 sequence is CASSTSTGTNTEAFF. CDR3 DNA sequence: TGTGCCAGCAGCACCTCGACAGGGACGAACACTGAAGCTTTCTTT. The genes are TRBV5-8 and TRBJ1-1; 7 nucleotides align to TRBD1. CDR1 is SGHTS, CDR2 YDEGEE, per germline. The CDR3 runs 15 residues. The trim removed 4 bases at V and 1 base at J, leaving 7 bases unmatched.

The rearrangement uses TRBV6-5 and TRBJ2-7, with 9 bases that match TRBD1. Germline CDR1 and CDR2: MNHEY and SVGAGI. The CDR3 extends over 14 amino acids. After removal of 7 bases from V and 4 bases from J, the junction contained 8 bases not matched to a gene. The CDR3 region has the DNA TGTGCCAGCAAAATAGGACAGGGGCCGTACGAGCAGTACGTC. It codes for CASKIGQGPYEQYV.

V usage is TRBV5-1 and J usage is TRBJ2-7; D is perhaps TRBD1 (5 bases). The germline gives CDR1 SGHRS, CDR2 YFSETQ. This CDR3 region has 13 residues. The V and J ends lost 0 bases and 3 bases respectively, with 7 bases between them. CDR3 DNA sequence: TGCGCCAGCAGCTTGGGTACAGGCTACGAGCAGTACTTC. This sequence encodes CASSLGTGYEQYF.

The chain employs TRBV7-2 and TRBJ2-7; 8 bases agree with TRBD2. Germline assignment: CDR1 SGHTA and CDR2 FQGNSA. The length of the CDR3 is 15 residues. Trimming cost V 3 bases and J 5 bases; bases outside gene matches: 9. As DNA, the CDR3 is TGTGCCAGCAGCTTCGTAGGGACTAGTGCTGACGAGCAGTACTTC. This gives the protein CASSFVGTSADEQYF.

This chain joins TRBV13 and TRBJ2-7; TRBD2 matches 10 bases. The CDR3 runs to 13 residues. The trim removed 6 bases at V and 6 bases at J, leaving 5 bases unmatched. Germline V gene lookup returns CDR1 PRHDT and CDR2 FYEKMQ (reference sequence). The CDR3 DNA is TGTGCCAGCAGTCCGGGACTAGCGCCCGAGCAGTACTTC. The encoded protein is CASSPGLAPEQYF. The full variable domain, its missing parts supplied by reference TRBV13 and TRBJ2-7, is AAGVIQSPRHLIKEKRETATLKCYPIPRHDTVYWYQQGPGQDPQFLISFYEKMQSDKGSIPDRFSAQQFSDYHSELNMSSLELGDSALYFCASSPGLAPEQYFGPGTRLTVT.